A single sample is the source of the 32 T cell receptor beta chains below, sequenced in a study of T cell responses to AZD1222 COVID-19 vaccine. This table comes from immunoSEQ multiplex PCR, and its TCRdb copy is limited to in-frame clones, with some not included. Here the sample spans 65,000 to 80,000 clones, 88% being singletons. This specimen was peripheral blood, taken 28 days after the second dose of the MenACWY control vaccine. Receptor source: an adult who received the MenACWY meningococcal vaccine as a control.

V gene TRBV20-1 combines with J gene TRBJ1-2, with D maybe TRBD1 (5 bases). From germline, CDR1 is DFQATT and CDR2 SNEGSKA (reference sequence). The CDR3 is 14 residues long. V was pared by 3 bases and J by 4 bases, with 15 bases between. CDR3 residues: CSASRQLEVYGYTF. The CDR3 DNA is TGCAGTGCTAGTAGACAGCTTGAAGTCTATGGCTACACCTTC.

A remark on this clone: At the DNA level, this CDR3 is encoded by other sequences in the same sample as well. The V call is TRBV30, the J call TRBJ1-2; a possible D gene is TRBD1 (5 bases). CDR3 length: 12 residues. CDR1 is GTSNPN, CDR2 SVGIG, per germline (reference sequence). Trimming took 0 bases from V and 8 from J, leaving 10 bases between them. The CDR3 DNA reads TGTGCCTGGAGTGTCCAGGGTTACGGCTACACCTTC. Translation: CAWSVQGYGYTF.

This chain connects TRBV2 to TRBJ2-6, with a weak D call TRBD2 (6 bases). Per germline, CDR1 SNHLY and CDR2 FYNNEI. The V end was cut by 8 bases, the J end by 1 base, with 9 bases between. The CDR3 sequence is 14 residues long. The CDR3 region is CASRGASGANVLTF. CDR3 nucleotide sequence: TGTGCCAGCCGCGGGGCTTCTGGGGCCAACGTCCTGACTTTC. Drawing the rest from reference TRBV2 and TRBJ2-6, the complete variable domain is EPEVTQTPSHQVTQMGQEVILRCVPISNHLYFYWYRQILGQKVEFLVSFYNNEISEKSEIFDDQFSVERPDGSNFTLKIRSTKLEDSAMYFCASRGASGANVLTFGAGSRLTVL.

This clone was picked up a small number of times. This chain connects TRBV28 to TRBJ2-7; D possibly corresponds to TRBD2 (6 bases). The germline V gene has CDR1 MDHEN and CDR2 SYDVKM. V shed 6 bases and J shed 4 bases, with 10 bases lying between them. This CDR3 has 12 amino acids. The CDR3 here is CASSPGGYEQYF. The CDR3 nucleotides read TGTGCCAGCAGCCCCGGGGGTTACGAGCAGTACTTC.

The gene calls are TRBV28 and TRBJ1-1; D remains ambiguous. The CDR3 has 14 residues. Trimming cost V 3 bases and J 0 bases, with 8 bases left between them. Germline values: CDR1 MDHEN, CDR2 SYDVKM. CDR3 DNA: TGTGCCAGCAGTTTCGGAGGAATGAACACTGAAGCTTTCTTT. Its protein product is CASSFGGMNTEAFF. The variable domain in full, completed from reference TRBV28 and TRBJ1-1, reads DVKVTQSSRYLVKRTGEKVFLECVQDMDHENMFWYRQDPGLGLRLIYFSYDVKMKEKGDIPEGYSVSREKKERFSLILESASTNQTSMYLCASSFGGMNTEAFFGQGTRLTVV.

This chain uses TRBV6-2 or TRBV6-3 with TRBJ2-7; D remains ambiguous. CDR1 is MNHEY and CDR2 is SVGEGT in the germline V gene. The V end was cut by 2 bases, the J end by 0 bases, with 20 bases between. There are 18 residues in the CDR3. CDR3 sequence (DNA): TGTGCCAGCAGTTACCCCCCTCCTCGACAATTCCCCTCCTACGAGCAGTACTTC. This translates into CASSYPPPRQFPSYEQYF.

CDR3 DNA: TGTGCCAGCAGTTACTCCGGGACCTATGGCTACACCTTC. Its protein is CASSYSGTYGYTF. This sequence joins TRBV6-6 and TRBJ1-2; TRBD1 might be the D (5 bases). Between the trimmed V and J ends, which lost 0 bases and 4 bases, there was a span of 6 bases. The CDR3 has 13 amino acids. Germline V gene data show CDR1 as MNHNY and CDR2 as SVGAGI (reference sequence).

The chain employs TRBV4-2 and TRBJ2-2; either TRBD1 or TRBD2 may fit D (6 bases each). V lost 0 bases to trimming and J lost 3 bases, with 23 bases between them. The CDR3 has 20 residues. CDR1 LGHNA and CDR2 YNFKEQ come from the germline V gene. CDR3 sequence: CASSQEVIGRGLGDTGELFF. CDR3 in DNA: TGTGCCAGCAGCCAAGAGGTCATAGGTCGGGGGCTGGGCGACACCGGGGAGCTGTTTTTT.

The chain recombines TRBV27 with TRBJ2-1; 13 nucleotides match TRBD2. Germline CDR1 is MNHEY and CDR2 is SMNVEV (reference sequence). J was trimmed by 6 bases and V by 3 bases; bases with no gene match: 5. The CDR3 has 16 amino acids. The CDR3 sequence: CASSFPGLAGANEQFF. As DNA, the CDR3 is TGTGCCAGCAGTTTTCCCGGACTAGCGGGAGCCAATGAGCAGTTCTTC.

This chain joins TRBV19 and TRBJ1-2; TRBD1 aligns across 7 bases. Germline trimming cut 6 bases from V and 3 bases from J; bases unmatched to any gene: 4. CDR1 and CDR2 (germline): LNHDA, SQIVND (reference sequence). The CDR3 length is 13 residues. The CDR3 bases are TGTGCCAGTAGCCGACAGGGTGACTATGGCTACACCTTC. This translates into CASSRQGDYGYTF.

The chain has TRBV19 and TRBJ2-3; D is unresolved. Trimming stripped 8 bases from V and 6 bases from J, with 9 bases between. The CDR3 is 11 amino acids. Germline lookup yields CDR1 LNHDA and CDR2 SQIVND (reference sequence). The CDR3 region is CASRAGDTQYF. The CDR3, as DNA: TGTGCCAGTCGGGCCGGGGATACGCAGTATTTT.

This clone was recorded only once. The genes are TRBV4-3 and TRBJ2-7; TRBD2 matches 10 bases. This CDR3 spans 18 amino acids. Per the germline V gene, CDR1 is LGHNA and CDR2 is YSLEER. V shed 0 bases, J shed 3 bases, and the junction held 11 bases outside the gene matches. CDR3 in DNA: TGCGCCAGCAGCCAAGATCGCCAGCGGGGGGGCCTGATCTACGAGCAGTACTTC. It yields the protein CASSQDRQRGGLIYEQYF.

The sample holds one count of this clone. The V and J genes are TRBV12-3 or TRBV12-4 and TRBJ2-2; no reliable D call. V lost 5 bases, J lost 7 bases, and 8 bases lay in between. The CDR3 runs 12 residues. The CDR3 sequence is CASSLQGGELFF. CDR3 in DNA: TGTGCCAGCAGTCTGCAAGGCGGGGAGCTGTTTTTT.

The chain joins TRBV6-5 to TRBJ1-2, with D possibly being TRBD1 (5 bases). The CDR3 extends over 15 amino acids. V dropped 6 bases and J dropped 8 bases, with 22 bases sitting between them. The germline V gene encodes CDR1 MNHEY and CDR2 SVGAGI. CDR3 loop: CASSRRAGTGQGYTF. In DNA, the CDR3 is TGTGCCAGCAGCCGTAGGGCCGGGACGGGCCAGGGCTACACCTTC.

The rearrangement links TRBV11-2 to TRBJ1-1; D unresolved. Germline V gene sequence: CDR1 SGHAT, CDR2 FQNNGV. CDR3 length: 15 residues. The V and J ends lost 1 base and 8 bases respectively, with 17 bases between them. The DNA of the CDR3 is TGTGCCAGCAGCTTAGTGGCAGCTAAACTAACCGAAGCTTTCTTT. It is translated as CASSLVAAKLTEAFF.

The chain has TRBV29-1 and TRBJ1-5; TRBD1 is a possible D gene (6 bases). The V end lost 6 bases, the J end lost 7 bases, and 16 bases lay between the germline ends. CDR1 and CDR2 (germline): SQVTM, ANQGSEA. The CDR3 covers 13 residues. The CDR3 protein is CSVMGGAGQPQHF. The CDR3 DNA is TGCAGCGTAATGGGGGGGGCAGGGCAGCCCCAGCATTTT.

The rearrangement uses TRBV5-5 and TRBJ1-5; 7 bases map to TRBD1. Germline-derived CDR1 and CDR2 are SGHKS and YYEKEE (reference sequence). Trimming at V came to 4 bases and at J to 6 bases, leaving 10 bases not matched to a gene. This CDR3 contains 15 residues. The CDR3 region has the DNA TGTGCCAGCAGCCCACTTGGAACAGGGGTTCAGCCCCAGCATTTT. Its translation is CASSPLGTGVQPQHF.

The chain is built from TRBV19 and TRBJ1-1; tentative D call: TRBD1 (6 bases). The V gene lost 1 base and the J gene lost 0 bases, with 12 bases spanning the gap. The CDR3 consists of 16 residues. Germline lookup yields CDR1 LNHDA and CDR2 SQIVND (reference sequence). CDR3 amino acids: CASSIGGGAVNTEAFF. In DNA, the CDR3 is TGTGCCAGTAGTATAGGAGGGGGGGCCGTGAACACTGAAGCTTTCTTT.

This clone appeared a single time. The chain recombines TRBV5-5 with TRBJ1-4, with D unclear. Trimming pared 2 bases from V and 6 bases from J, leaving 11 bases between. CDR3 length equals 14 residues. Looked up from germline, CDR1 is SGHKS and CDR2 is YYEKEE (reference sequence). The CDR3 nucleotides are TGTGCCAGCAGCTTTTGGGGAAAGGATGAAAAACTGTTTTTT. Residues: CASSFWGKDEKLFF.

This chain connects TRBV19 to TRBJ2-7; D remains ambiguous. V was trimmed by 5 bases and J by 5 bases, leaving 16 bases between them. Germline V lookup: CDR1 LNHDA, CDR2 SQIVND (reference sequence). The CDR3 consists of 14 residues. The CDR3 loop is CASSPRTASHEQYF. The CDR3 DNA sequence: TGTGCCAGTAGTCCCCGAACGGCTAGTCACGAGCAGTACTTC.

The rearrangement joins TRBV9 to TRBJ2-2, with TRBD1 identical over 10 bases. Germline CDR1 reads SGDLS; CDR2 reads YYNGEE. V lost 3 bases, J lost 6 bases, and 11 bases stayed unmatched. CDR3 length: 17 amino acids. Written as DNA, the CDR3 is TGTGCCAGCAGCGGGGGACAGGGGTTAGAGAATGCCGGGGAGCTGTTTTTT. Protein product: CASSGGQGLENAGELFF.

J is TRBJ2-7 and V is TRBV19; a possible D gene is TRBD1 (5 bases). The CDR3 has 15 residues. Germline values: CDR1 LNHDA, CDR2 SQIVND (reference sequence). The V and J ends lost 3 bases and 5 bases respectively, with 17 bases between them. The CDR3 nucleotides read TGTGCCAGTAGTATTCTTCCCCCCGGCAGGGACGAGCAGTACTTC. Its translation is CASSILPPGRDEQYF.

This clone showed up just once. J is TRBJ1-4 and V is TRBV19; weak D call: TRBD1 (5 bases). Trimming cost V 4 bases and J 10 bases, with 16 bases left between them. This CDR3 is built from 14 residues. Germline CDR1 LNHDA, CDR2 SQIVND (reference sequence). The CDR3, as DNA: TGTGCCAGTAGTACAATGGGACCCGGAGTAAAACTGTTTTTT. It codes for CASSTMGPGVKLFF. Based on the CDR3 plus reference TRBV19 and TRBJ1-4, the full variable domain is DGGITQSPKYLFRKEGQNVTLSCEQNLNHDAMYWYRQDPGQGLRLIYYSQIVNDFQKGDIAEGYSVSREKKESFPLTVTSAQKNPTAFYLCASSTMGPGVKLFFGSGTQLSVL.

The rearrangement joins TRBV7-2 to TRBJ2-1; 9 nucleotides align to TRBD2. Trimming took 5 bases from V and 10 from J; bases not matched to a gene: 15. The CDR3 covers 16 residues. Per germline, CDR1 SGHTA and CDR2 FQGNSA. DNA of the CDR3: TGTGCCAGCAGCCCTCGGGGAGCGGGGGGAGTGGGCGAGCAGTTCTTC. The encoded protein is CASSPRGAGGVGEQFF.

CDR3 amino acids: CASSLEGTDPNSPLHF. CDR3 nucleotides: TGTGCCAGCAGCTTGGAGGGGACTGATCCTAATTCACCCCTCCACTTT. V and J are TRBV5-8 and TRBJ1-6; maybe TRBD1 (5 bases). The V end was cut by 0 bases, the J end by 6 bases, with 13 bases between. In germline, CDR1 is SGHTS, CDR2 YDEGEE. The CDR3 is 16 amino acids.

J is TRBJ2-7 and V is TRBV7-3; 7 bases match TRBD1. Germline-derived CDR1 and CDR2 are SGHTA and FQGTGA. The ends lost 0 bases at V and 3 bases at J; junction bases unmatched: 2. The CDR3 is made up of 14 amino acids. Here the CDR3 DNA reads TGTGCCAGCAGCTTAACACAGGGGAGCTACGAGCAGTACTTC. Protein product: CASSLTQGSYEQYF.

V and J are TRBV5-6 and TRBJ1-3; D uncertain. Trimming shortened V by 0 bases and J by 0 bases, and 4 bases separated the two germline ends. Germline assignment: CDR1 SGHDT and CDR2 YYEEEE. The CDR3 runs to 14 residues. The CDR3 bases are TGTGCCAGCAGCTTGGGGTTCTCTGGAAACACCATATATTTT. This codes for CASSLGFSGNTIYF.

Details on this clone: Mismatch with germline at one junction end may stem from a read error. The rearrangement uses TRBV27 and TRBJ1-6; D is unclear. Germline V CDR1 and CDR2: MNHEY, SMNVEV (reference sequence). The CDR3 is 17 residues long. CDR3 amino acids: CASSQDTDGSYNSPLHF. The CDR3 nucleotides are TGTGCCAGCTCCCAAGATACCGACGGATCCTATAATTCCCCCCTCCACTTT.

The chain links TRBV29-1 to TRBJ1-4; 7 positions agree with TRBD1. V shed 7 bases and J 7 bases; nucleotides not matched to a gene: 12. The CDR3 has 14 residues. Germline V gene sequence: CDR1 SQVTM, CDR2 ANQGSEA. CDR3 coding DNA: TGCAGCGCCCAAATCGGGACAGACGTTGAAAAACTGTTTTTT. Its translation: CSAQIGTDVEKLFF.

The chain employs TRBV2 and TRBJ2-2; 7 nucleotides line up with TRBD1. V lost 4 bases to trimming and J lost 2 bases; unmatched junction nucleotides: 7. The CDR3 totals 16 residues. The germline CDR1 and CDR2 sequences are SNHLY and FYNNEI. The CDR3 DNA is TGTGCCAGCAGTGTGAGACAGGGATCAAACACCGGGGAGCTGTTTTTT. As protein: CASSVRQGSNTGELFF.

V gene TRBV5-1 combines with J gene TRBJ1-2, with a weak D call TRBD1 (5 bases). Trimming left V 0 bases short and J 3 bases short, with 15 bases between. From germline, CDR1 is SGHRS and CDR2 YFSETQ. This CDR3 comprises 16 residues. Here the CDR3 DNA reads TGCGCCAGCAGCTTGGACCCACACCAAGGGGACTATGGCTACACCTTC. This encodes CASSLDPHQGDYGYTF.

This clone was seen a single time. CDR3 protein: CASSLLGADYGYTF. CDR3 nucleotides: TGTGCCAGCAGCTTACTTGGGGCCGACTATGGCTACACCTTC. V and J are TRBV7-9 and TRBJ1-2, with D tentatively TRBD1 (5 bases). V lost 2 bases, J lost 3 bases, and 10 bases lay in between. The germline V gene encodes CDR1 SEHNR and CDR2 FQNEAQ (reference sequence). The CDR3 sequence is 14 residues long. The full variable domain, completed using reference TRBV7-9 and TRBJ1-2, is DTGVSQNPRHKITKRGQNVTFRCDPISEHNRLYWYRQTLGQGPEFLTYFQNEAQLEKSRLLSDRFSAERPKGSFSTLEIQRTEQGDSAMYLCASSLLGADYGYTFGSGTRLTVV.